Below are 22 T cell receptor beta chains sequenced from a single sample in a study of cytomegalovirus exposure and HLA in healthy donors. The PCR used 60 Vbeta and 13 Jbeta primers. The table came from immunoSEQ multiplex PCR; TCRdb's copy has only in-frame clones and leaves some out. In the table there are 100,000 or so clones, approximately 76% of which are singletons. The sequencing input was PBMCs. These receptors were obtained from a man between 40 and 49 years old in good health and CMV-seronegative.

The chain carries TRBV25-1 and TRBJ1-6; D is perhaps TRBD1 (5 bases). The CDR3 is 14 amino acids. V was cut by 3 bases and J by 9 bases, with 12 bases left in between. Germline V gene sequence: CDR1 MGHDK, CDR2 SYGVNS. CDR3 nucleotide sequence: TGTGCCAGCAGTGAGATGGGGACTACTTCACCCCTCCACTTT. Translated, it gives CASSEMGTTSPLHF.

The chain joins TRBV19 to TRBJ1-2; 7 nucleotides align to TRBD1. With 0 bases clipped from V and 4 bases from J, the junction kept 2 bases outside the gene matches. Looked up from germline, CDR1 is LNHDA and CDR2 is SQIVND (reference sequence). This CDR3 is built from 14 residues. CDR3 nucleotides: TGTGCCAGTAGTATAGAGACAGGGATCTATGGCTACACCTTC. Translation: CASSIETGIYGYTF.

The table lists this clone with a few counts. V gene TRBV27 combines with J gene TRBJ2-1, with TRBD2 matching 9 bases. The junction had 15 bases not matched to a gene; V was cut back by 7 bases and J by 8 bases. The germline gives CDR1 MNHEY, CDR2 SMNVEV (reference sequence). CDR3 length: 16 residues. The CDR3 loop reads CASTPLRRGGTDEQFF. The DNA of the CDR3 is TGTGCCAGCACCCCCTTGAGGCGGGGGGGCACGGATGAGCAGTTCTTC.

The rearrangement joins TRBV7-2 to TRBJ2-7, with 13 bases fitting TRBD2. Trimming removed 3 bases from V and 6 bases from J; junction bases left unmatched: 5. The CDR3 length is 15 residues. CDR1 is SGHTA, CDR2 FQGNSA, per germline. CDR3 bases: TGTGCCAGCAGCTTCACCGGGACTAGCGGGGTCGAGCAGTACTTC. Its protein product is CASSFTGTSGVEQYF.

This sequence joins TRBV7-2 and TRBJ2-3; no clear D. Germline CDR1 reads SGHTA; CDR2 reads FQGNSA. Between the trimmed V and J ends, which lost 2 bases and 2 bases, there was a span of 8 bases. The CDR3 loop spans 14 amino acids. CDR3 amino acids: CASSLRVNTDTQYF. The CDR3, as DNA: TGTGCCAGCAGCTTACGGGTAAACACAGATACGCAGTATTTT.

This chain links TRBV6-4 with TRBJ1-4; D unresolved. Germline assignment: CDR1 MRHNA and CDR2 SNTAGT. This CDR3 contains 16 residues. V was cut by 2 bases and J by 0 bases, with 10 bases left in between. CDR3 protein: CASSDGTSTTNEKLFF. The DNA of the CDR3 is TGTGCCAGCAGTGACGGTACAAGTACAACTAATGAAAAACTGTTTTTT.

The CDR3, as DNA: TGTGCCAGTACGGTGCAGGGGACCGAAGTCTATGGCTACACCTTC. It is translated as CASTVQGTEVYGYTF. This chain joins TRBV19 and TRBJ1-2; D possibly corresponds to TRBD1 (6 bases). V lost 7 bases, J lost 4 bases, and 19 bases lay in between. Germline loops: CDR1 LNHDA, CDR2 SQIVND (reference sequence). The CDR3 runs to 15 residues.

The V call is TRBV6-4, the J call TRBJ2-3, with 11 bases matching TRBD2. The junction had 12 bases not matched to a gene; V was cut back by 6 bases and J by 10 bases. The length of the CDR3 is 15 residues. CDR1 MRHNA and CDR2 SNTAGT come from the germline V gene. CDR3 sequence (DNA): TGTGCCAGCAGCCCCACTAGCGGGGGCCCCTTTGCGCAGTATTTT. Translating gives CASSPTSGGPFAQYF.

J is TRBJ1-5 and V is TRBV15; D possibly corresponds to TRBD1 (6 bases). Germline lookup yields CDR1 LNHNV and CDR2 YYDKDF (reference sequence). The CDR3 loop spans 15 amino acids. The V gene lost 5 bases and the J gene lost 3 bases, with 14 bases spanning the gap. The CDR3 reads CATSRPRTVNQPQHF. The DNA for the CDR3 is TGTGCCACCAGCCGCCCCAGGACAGTCAATCAGCCCCAGCATTTT.

The rearrangement uses TRBV19 and TRBJ2-2; tentative D call: TRBD2 (5 bases). The CDR3 covers 14 residues. CDR1 is LNHDA and CDR2 is SQIVND in the germline V gene (reference sequence). The germline V and J ends were trimmed by 4 bases and 4 bases, with 10 bases remaining between them. CDR3 in DNA: TGTGCCAGTAGTACCGGACTTTCCACCGGGGAGCTGTTTTTT. It specifies CASSTGLSTGELFF.

The chain links TRBV19 to TRBJ2-2; TRBD2 is a possible D gene (7 bases). This CDR3 has 14 amino acids. V lost 4 bases, J lost 7 bases, and 13 bases lay in between. The germline V gene encodes CDR1 LNHDA and CDR2 SQIVND (reference sequence). The CDR3 bases are TGTGCCAGTAGTAGCGGGGGCCGGGACGGGGAGCTGTTTTTT. Amino acids: CASSSGGRDGELFF.

The V gene is TRBV18, the J gene TRBJ2-1; possible D gene TRBD1, 5 bases. V lost 3 bases and J 4 bases, leaving 16 bases between the germline ends. This CDR3 has 16 amino acids. Germline CDR1 reads KGHSH; CDR2 reads LQKENI. CDR3 nucleotides: TGTGCCAGCTCACCCCTCCAGGGCCCCAAATACAATGAGCAGTTCTTC. As protein: CASSPLQGPKYNEQFF.

This sequence joins TRBV5-4 and TRBJ1-2; TRBD1 matches 8 bases. The germline V gene encodes CDR1 SGHNT and CDR2 YYREEE (reference sequence). J was trimmed by 2 bases and V by 4 bases; bases with no gene match: 1. This CDR3 has 13 residues. CDR3 loop: CASSRTGNYGYTF. The CDR3 DNA follows: TGTGCCAGCAGCCGGACAGGGAACTATGGCTACACCTTC.

CDR3 region: CASSLGSNSVETQYF. The CDR3 DNA follows: TGTGCCAGCAGCTTGGGGTCGAATAGCGTTGAGACCCAGTACTTC. V and J are TRBV5-5 and TRBJ2-5; D is perhaps TRBD2 (5 bases). This CDR3 spans 15 amino acids. Trimming shortened V by 0 bases and J by 5 bases, and 14 bases separated the two germline ends. The germline CDR1 and CDR2 sequences are SGHKS and YYEKEE (reference sequence).

The chain uses TRBV7-6 and TRBJ1-1; D unresolved. CDR1 SGHVS and CDR2 FNYEAQ come from the germline V gene. This CDR3 has 12 residues. V was pared by 1 base and J by 8 bases, with 8 bases between. The CDR3 DNA sequence: TGTGCCAGCAGCTTAGTGGCGCGGGAAGCTTTCTTT. Its translation: CASSLVAREAFF.

This sequence joins TRBV30 and TRBJ1-5; 10 bases fit TRBD1. Germline-derived CDR1 and CDR2 are GTSNPN and SVGIG (reference sequence). J was trimmed by 0 bases and V by 1 base; bases with no gene match: 15. This CDR3 is built from 20 residues. CDR3 protein: CAWSEGFGRQGAYSNQPQHF. CDR3 nucleotides: TGTGCCTGGAGTGAGGGTTTCGGAAGACAGGGGGCCTATAGCAATCAGCCCCAGCATTTT.

This chain connects TRBV5-1 to TRBJ2-7, with 7 bases lining up with TRBD2. The trim removed 5 bases at V and 6 bases at J, leaving 17 bases unmatched. The germline gives CDR1 SGHRS, CDR2 YFSETQ. This CDR3 region has 16 residues. The DNA of the CDR3 is TGCGCCAGCAGAAATAATCCTAGCGGTTCGGTTGGCGAGCAGTACTTC. This encodes CASRNNPSGSVGEQYF.

The chain uses TRBV6-1 and TRBJ2-1; 9 bases match TRBD2. The V segment lost 5 bases and the J segment 2 bases; nucleotides outside the gene matches: 1. Germline V gene data show CDR1 as MNHNS and CDR2 as SASEGT. The CDR3 is made up of 14 amino acids. This CDR3 is CASSLAGTYNEQFF. In DNA, the CDR3 is TGTGCCAGCAGTCTAGCGGGGACCTACAATGAGCAGTTCTTC.

The chain joins TRBV20-1 to TRBJ2-7; perhaps TRBD2 as D (5 bases). The CDR3 spans 11 residues. Deletions cut 6 bases from V and 5 bases from J, with 11 bases between. Germline V gives CDR1 DFQATT, CDR2 SNEGSKA (reference sequence). The CDR3, as DNA: TGCAGTGCCCTGCGGGCCCACGAGCAGTACGTC. Its translation is CSALRAHEQYV.

The V call is TRBV18, the J call TRBJ2-7, with D maybe TRBD1 (6 bases). V lost 1 base and J lost 5, with 12 bases in between. The CDR3 has 14 amino acids. Germline lookup yields CDR1 KGHSH and CDR2 LQKENI. The CDR3 bases are TGTGCCAGCTCACCACAGACAGGATCTAACGAGCAGTACTTC. Its protein is CASSPQTGSNEQYF.

The chain uses TRBV11-2 and TRBJ2-5; D unresolved. TRBJ2-7 explains the end of the DNA better; the J call may be wrong. The CDR3 totals 14 residues. The V gene's germline CDR1 is SGHAT and CDR2 FQNNGV. Written as DNA, the CDR3 is TGTGCCAGCAGCTTAGAACCAGGTTCCTACGAGCAGTACTTC. Amino acid sequence: CASSLEPGSYEQYF.

This clone was seen once. This chain links TRBV18 with TRBJ1-2; TRBD1 matches 8 bases. Trimming took 4 bases from V and 7 from J; bases not matched to a gene: 5. Germline V gene lookup returns CDR1 KGHSH and CDR2 LQKENI. CDR3 length equals 13 residues. CDR3 nucleotide sequence: TGTGCCAGCTCACTACAGGGGGAAAGTGGCTACACCTTC. Its protein product is CASSLQGESGYTF.